Listed here are 28 T cell receptor beta chains from one sample, sequenced in a study of blood T cells in healthy people across ages. For the second PCR, which ran for about 6 to 11 cycles, a sample-barcoded 5' primer and a J-beta primer mix were used. MiXCR was run by TCRdb on the 5' RACE reads, yielding one entry per CDR3 protein. The table lists hundreds of thousands of distinct CDR3 sequences, about half of them singletons. Sequenced material: blood. The receptors shown here come from a woman in her sixties in good health.

This clonotype has at least ten counts. V usage is TRBV20-1 and J usage is TRBJ2-3; D is possibly TRBD1 or TRBD2 (5 bases each). The germline V and J ends were trimmed by 4 bases and 5 bases, with 19 bases remaining between them. Germline-derived CDR1 and CDR2 are DFQATT and SNEGSKA (reference sequence). The CDR3 runs 15 residues. CDR3 protein: CSAIAGSQEVDTQYF. DNA for the CDR3: TGCAGTGCTATCGCCGGATCACAGGAGGTAGATACGCAGTATTTT.

The chain has TRBV4-2 and TRBJ2-1; 7 nucleotides align to TRBD2. The CDR3 totals 15 residues. In germline, CDR1 is LGHNA, CDR2 YNFKEQ. V shed 0 bases, J shed 8 bases, and the junction held 7 bases outside the gene matches. The CDR3 DNA sequence: TGTGCCAGCAGCCAAGAAGCGGGACTGGAGGATGAGCAGTTCTTC. Translated: CASSQEAGLEDEQFF.

CDR3 region: CSARDLGGVFWDEQFF. The DNA of the CDR3 is TGCAGTGCTAGAGATCTGGGAGGTGTATTTTGGGATGAGCAGTTCTTC. This chain connects TRBV20-1 to TRBJ2-1; TRBD2 is a possible D gene (6 bases). Germline CDR1 reads DFQATT; CDR2 reads SNEGSKA (reference sequence). V lost 0 bases and J lost 8, with 20 bases in between. The CDR3 is 16 residues long.

Many counts were recorded for this clonotype. The chain carries TRBV2 and TRBJ1-6; no clear D. Germline-derived CDR1 and CDR2 are SNHLY and FYNNEI. CDR3 size: 13 residues. Trimming took off 6 bases at V and 8 bases at J, with 11 bases between the two ends. The CDR3 loop reads CASRTERDSPLHF. The CDR3 DNA is TGTGCCAGCAGGACGGAGAGGGATTCACCCCTCCACTTT.

A word on this clonotype: This may be a read error: a much more frequent sequence differs by one nucleotide. The chain carries TRBV7-2 and TRBJ2-7; 8 positions match TRBD1. Germline-derived CDR1 and CDR2 are SGHTA and FQGNSA. The trim removed 2 bases at V and 3 bases at J, leaving 12 bases unmatched. The CDR3 contains 17 residues. The CDR3 spells CASSLILWGQENYEQYF. The CDR3 DNA follows: TGTGCCAGCAGCTTAATACTTTGGGGACAGGAGAACTACGAGCAGTACTTC.

V usage is TRBV4-3 and J usage is TRBJ2-2; 7 positions agree with TRBD2. Germline assignment: CDR1 LGHNA and CDR2 YSLEER. This CDR3 contains 15 residues. V dropped 4 bases and J dropped 2; count of bases not matched to a gene: 4. The CDR3 reads CASSLLAVNTGELFF. As DNA, the CDR3 is TGCGCCAGCAGCCTTCTAGCGGTAAACACCGGGGAGCTGTTTTTT.

The chain recombines TRBV7-9 with TRBJ2-7; perhaps TRBD1 as D (6 bases). Trimming pared 7 bases from V and 4 bases from J, leaving 11 bases between. This CDR3 contains 12 residues. Germline values: CDR1 SEHNR, CDR2 FQNEAQ (reference sequence). CDR3 in DNA: TGTGCCAGCACAGGGGAAGAGTACGAGCAGTACTTC. Its translation: CASTGEEYEQYF.

The chain is built from TRBV5-5 and TRBJ2-7; the D is unclear. Per germline, CDR1 SGHKS and CDR2 YYEKEE (reference sequence). CDR3 length: 12 amino acids. The ends were cut back, 5 bases at V and 3 bases at J, with 9 bases in the middle. CDR3 sequence reads: CASSKGRYEQYF. CDR3 nucleotides: TGTGCCAGCAGTAAGGGTCGCTACGAGCAGTACTTC.

CDR3 sequence reads: CRPLAGSADTQYF. As DNA, the CDR3 is TGCAGGCCTTTAGCGGGAAGCGCAGATACGCAGTATTTT. The rearrangement uses TRBV20-1 and TRBJ2-3; 8 bases map to TRBD2. The germline gives CDR1 DFQATT, CDR2 SNEGSKA (reference sequence). The CDR3 sequence is 13 residues long.

This clonotype appeared many times. J is TRBJ2-7 and V is TRBV4-3; D unresolved. V was cut by 0 bases and J by 2 bases, with 11 bases left in between. Germline lookup yields CDR1 LGHNA and CDR2 YSLEER. This CDR3 contains 15 residues. The CDR3 protein is CASSQEPLAAYEQYF. The CDR3 bases are TGCGCCAGCAGCCAAGAACCCCTCGCCGCCTACGAGCAGTACTTC.

V is TRBV27 and J is TRBJ2-4, with D perhaps TRBD1 (6 bases). The DNA end is a closer match to TRBJ2-7, so the J assignment may be wrong. Germline V lookup: CDR1 MNHEY, CDR2 SMNVEV (reference sequence). The CDR3 is made up of 15 amino acids. The CDR3 protein is CASRAGTLGNYEQYF. In DNA, the CDR3 is TGTGCCAGCAGAGCCGGGACACTAGGAAACTACGAGCAGTACTTC.

The chain carries TRBV9 and TRBJ1-6; D is unclear. The CDR3 extends over 14 amino acids. Looked up from germline, CDR1 is SGDLS and CDR2 is YYNGEE. V shed 0 bases and J shed 8 bases, with 9 bases lying between them. CDR3 loop: CASSVEGMDSPLHF. The CDR3 DNA reads TGTGCCAGCAGCGTAGAGGGTATGGATTCACCCCTCCACTTT.

The rearrangement joins TRBV6-1 to TRBJ1-5; D is unclear. Germline V gene lookup returns CDR1 MNHNS and CDR2 SASEGT. There are 15 residues in the CDR3. The germline V and J ends were trimmed by 6 bases and 3 bases, with 15 bases remaining between them. CDR3 bases: TGTGCCAGCAGCCCCGGCGGCGGTTCCAATCAGCCCCAGCATTTT. Amino acid sequence: CASSPGGGSNQPQHF.

The chain links TRBV27 to TRBJ2-1; 10 bases map to TRBD2. CDR1 is MNHEY and CDR2 is SMNVEV in the germline V gene (reference sequence). The CDR3 has 19 residues. V was clipped by 1 base and J by 4 bases; unmatched bases: 13. The CDR3 here is CASSLLGTSEGVRYNEQFF. The CDR3 coding sequence is TGTGCCAGCAGTTTATTGGGGACTAGCGAAGGTGTTAGGTACAATGAGCAGTTCTTC.

The table lists this clonotype with a count of one. The chain uses TRBV28 and TRBJ2-7, with TRBD1 identical over 8 bases. The CDR3 covers 18 residues. Germline values: CDR1 MDHEN, CDR2 SYDVKM. With V trimmed by 2 bases and J by 2 bases, 14 bases remained unmatched. The CDR3 spells CASSLPGTGSRETYEQYF. DNA for the CDR3: TGTGCCAGCAGTTTACCCGGGACAGGTAGCAGGGAGACCTACGAGCAGTACTTC.

This clonotype was seen more than once but under ten times. A much bigger clone sits one base away, suggesting this may be a read error. The rearrangement links TRBV11-1 to TRBJ2-3, with D possibly matching TRBD2 (6 bases). Trimming took off 5 bases at V and 3 bases at J, with 9 bases between the two ends. This CDR3 comprises 13 residues. Germline V CDR1 and CDR2: SGHAT, FQDESV (reference sequence). The CDR3 sequence: CASSGGITDTQYF. DNA for the CDR3: TGTGCCAGCAGCGGGGGGATTACAGATACGCAGTATTTT.

This clonotype was detected only once. An end of the junction differs from the germline gene, which may be a read error. The chain recombines TRBV20-1 with TRBJ1-6, with D unresolved. The germline V gene has CDR1 DFQATT and CDR2 SNEGSKA (reference sequence). CDR3 length: 16 amino acids. DNA for the CDR3: TGCAGTACTAGGATCCGCCTGGACGGCCTTAATTCACCCCTCCACTTT. Translation gives CSTRIRLDGLNSPLHF.

The V gene is TRBV29-1, the J gene TRBJ1-2, with TRBD1 as a possible D gene (6 bases). The germline V gene has CDR1 SQVTM and CDR2 ANQGSEA. V lost 6 bases and J lost 4, with 15 bases in between. This CDR3 spans 13 amino acids. CDR3 nucleotides: TGCAGCGTCCTTGGGGGGGGCAGCTATGGCTACACCTTC. It translates to CSVLGGGSYGYTF.

The V and J genes are TRBV28 and TRBJ2-7; D gene ambiguous. The V gene lost 4 bases and the J gene lost 0 bases, with 13 bases spanning the gap. CDR1 is MDHEN and CDR2 is SYDVKM in the germline V gene. The CDR3 is 15 residues long. The CDR3 DNA follows: TGTGCCAGCAGTTCCACCCGAGTCGGCTCCTACGAGCAGTACTTC. It translates to CASSSTRVGSYEQYF.

The chain's CDR3 is CASSWAGYGYTF. The CDR3 coding sequence is TGTGCCAGCAGTTGGGCCGGTTATGGCTACACCTTC. The chain is built from TRBV28 and TRBJ1-2; D gene uncertain. Deletions cut 4 bases from V and 5 bases from J, with 8 bases between. Germline lookup yields CDR1 MDHEN and CDR2 SYDVKM. The CDR3 extends over 12 amino acids.

Turning to this clonotype: The germline gene is not matched at one end of the junction; a read error may be the cause. The chain carries TRBV7-7 and TRBJ2-5; D may correspond to TRBD1 or TRBD2 (5 bases each). Germline lookup yields CDR1 SSHAT and CDR2 FNYEAQ (reference sequence). The CDR3 spans 15 residues. CDR3 coding DNA: TGTGCTAGCAGCTTAACCGGGACCTTAGGGGAGACCCAGTACTTC. This sequence encodes CASSLTGTLGETQYF.

This sequence joins TRBV20-1 and TRBJ2-1, with 10 bases that match TRBD2. The CDR3 consists of 16 residues. Germline V CDR1 and CDR2: DFQATT, SNEGSKA (reference sequence). Trimming took 0 bases from V and 13 from J; bases not matched to a gene: 15. DNA for the CDR3: TGCAGTGCTAGAGATCCCAGGACTAGCGGACAAGAGACCCAGTTCTTC. Residues: CSARDPRTSGQETQFF.

Ten or more counts support this clonotype. The chain links TRBV10-3 to TRBJ2-5; D might be TRBD1 (5 bases). V was pared by 10 bases and J by 0 bases, with 15 bases between. The CDR3 is made up of 14 amino acids. The germline V gene has CDR1 ENHRY and CDR2 SYGVKD. As DNA, the CDR3 is TGTGCCACCTGCCGTGACAGCAACCAAGAGACCCAGTACTTC. It translates to CATCRDSNQETQYF.

CDR3 sequence (DNA): TGTGCCAGCAGTGAATTGGGGACACTTAATCAGCCCCAGCATTTT. This gives the protein CASSELGTLNQPQHF. V gene TRBV2 combines with J gene TRBJ1-5; D might be TRBD1 (6 bases). This CDR3 contains 15 residues. V lost 2 bases and J lost 4, with 12 bases in between. Germline V CDR1 and CDR2: SNHLY, FYNNEI.

The chain combines TRBV4-3 with TRBJ2-7, with 10 bases fitting TRBD2. This CDR3 is 22 amino acids long. Germline CDR1 is LGHNA and CDR2 is YSLEER. The junction had 20 bases not matched to a gene; V was cut back by 0 bases and J by 0 bases. The CDR3 sequence is CASSQEWGSMGGPSGSSYEQYF. CDR3 coding DNA: TGCGCCAGCAGCCAAGAGTGGGGGAGTATGGGGGGCCCTAGCGGGAGCTCCTACGAGCAGTACTTC.

This chain uses TRBV5-1 with TRBJ1-4; 8 positions match TRBD1. The J segment lost 4 bases and the V segment lost 5 bases, leaving 10 bases of the junction unmatched. The CDR3 spans 16 residues. Germline lookup yields CDR1 SGHRS and CDR2 YFSETQ. The CDR3 DNA reads TGCGCCAGCAGATCAGGGGGCTGGGATCATAATGAAAAACTGTTTTTT. It is translated as CASRSGGWDHNEKLFF.

The chain couples TRBV29-1 to TRBJ1-1, with D possibly being TRBD1 (5 bases). V dropped 6 bases and J dropped 1 base, with 12 bases sitting between them. From germline, CDR1 is SQVTM and CDR2 ANQGSEA. The CDR3 is 13 amino acids. The DNA for the CDR3 is TGCAGCGTCGCGGGACGCCAGAACACTGAAGCTTTCTTT. It codes for CSVAGRQNTEAFF. The complete variable domain, with remaining parts taken from reference TRBV29-1 and TRBJ1-1, reads SAVISQKPSRDICQRGTSLTIQCQVDSQVTMMFWYRQQPGQSLTLIATANQGSEATYESGFVIDKFPISRPNLTFSTLTVSNMSPEDSSIYLCSVAGRQNTEAFFGQGTRLTVV.

The chain links TRBV7-8 to TRBJ1-5, with TRBD1 matching 9 bases. The V gene end was trimmed by 1 base and the J gene end by 4 bases; junction bases not matched to a gene: 5. Germline V gene sequence: CDR1 SGHVS, CDR2 FQNEAQ. CDR3 length equals 16 residues. CDR3 DNA sequence: TGTGCCAGCAGCTTAGTGACAGGGGGATCAAATCAGCCCCAGCATTTT. It encodes CASSLVTGGSNQPQHF.